In its sample, the clone carrying this T cell receptor beta chain is medium-sized. No antigen is known for it. This record comes from a study of HIV-infected patients and healthy controls. Study summary: CD8 counts did not change consistently during early therapy; the CD4:CD8 ratio climbed slightly. Total CDR3 counts per chain did not differ significantly between patients and controls. Broader study findings: Compared with untreated HIV+ repertoires, healthy controls showed roughly threefold more distinct CDR3s and higher Shannon diversity.

Follow-up blood was drawn about 14 weeks, roughly three months, after antiretroviral therapy began. The repertoire came from unfractionated whole blood and reflected all unsorted peripheral T cells. Alpha and beta constant-region primers primed reverse transcription of around 550 ng RNA. Separate chain-specific third strand synthesis with multiplexing indices produced the alpha and beta libraries. The library had 12-nucleotide molecular identifiers formed by two random hexamers joined together. TCRdb recomputed calls from the 5' RACE reads with MiXCR, one row per CDR3 protein. Here the sample spans over 2,000 distinct CDR3 sequences, about 15% being singletons. Germline CDR1 is SGHTA and CDR2 is FQGNSA. The CDR3 has 16 residues. Trimming took off 2 bases at V and 3 bases at J, with 15 bases between the two ends.

The receptor comes from an adult with HIV infection. This rearrangement joins TRBV7-2 to TRBJ2-3, with D maybe TRBD2 (5 bases). Material: blood, obtained during antiretroviral therapy. Here the CDR3 reads CASSLRHGRGTDTQYF. The CDR3 bases are TGTGCCAGCAGCTTACGGCATGGGAGAGGGACAGATACGCAGTATTTT.